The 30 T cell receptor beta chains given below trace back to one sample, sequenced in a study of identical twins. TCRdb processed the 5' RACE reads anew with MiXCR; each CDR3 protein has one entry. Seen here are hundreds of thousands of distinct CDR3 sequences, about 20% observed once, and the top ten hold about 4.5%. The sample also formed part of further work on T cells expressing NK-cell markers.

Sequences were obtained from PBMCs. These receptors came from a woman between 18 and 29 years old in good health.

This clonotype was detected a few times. The CDR3 sequence: CASSLGVSPSGANVLTF. The CDR3 DNA sequence: TGTGCCAGCAGCTTAGGCGTCAGCCCTTCTGGGGCCAACGTCCTGACTTTC. The V and J genes are TRBV11-2 and TRBJ2-6; unclear D gene. Germline CDR1 SGHAT, CDR2 FQNNGV. Trimming removed 1 base at V and 1 base at J, with 11 bases between. The CDR3 runs to 17 residues.

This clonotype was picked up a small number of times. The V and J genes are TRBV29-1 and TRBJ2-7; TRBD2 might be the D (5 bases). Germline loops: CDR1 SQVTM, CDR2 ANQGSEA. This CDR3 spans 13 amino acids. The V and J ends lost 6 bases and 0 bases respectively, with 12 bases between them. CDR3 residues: CSVARRVSYEQYF. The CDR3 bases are TGCAGCGTGGCCCGGCGGGTCTCCTACGAGCAGTACTTC.

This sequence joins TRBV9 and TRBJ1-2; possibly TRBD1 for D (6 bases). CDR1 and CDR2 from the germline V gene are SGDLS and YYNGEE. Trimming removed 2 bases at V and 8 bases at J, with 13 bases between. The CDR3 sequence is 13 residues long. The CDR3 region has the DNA TGTGCCAGCAGCGTTGGAGGGGGATTAGGCTACACCTTC. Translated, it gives CASSVGGGLGYTF.

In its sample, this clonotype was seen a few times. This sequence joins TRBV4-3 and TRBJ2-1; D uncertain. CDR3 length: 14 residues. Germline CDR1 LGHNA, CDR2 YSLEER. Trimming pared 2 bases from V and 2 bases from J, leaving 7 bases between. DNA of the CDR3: TGCGCCAGCAGCCAAACTGCGACCTACAATGAGCAGTTCTTC. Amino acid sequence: CASSQTATYNEQFF.

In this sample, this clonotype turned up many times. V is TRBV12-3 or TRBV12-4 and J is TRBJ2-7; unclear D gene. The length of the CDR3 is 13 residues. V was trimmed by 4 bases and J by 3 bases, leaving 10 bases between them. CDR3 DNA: TGTGCCAGCAGTTCAAACATGGGCTACGAGCAGTACTTC. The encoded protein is CASSSNMGYEQYF.

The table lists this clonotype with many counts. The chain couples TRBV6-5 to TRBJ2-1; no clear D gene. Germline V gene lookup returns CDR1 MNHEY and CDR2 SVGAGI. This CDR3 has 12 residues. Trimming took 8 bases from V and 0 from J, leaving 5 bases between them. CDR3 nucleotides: TGTGCCAGCCGACGCTCCTACAATGAGCAGTTCTTC. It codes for CASRRSYNEQFF.

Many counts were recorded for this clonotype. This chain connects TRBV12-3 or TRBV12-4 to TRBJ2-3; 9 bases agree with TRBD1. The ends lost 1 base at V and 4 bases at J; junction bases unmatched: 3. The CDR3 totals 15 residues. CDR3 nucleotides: TGTGCCAGCAGTTTAGGGGACAGGGAGGCAGATACGCAGTATTTT. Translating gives CASSLGDREADTQYF.

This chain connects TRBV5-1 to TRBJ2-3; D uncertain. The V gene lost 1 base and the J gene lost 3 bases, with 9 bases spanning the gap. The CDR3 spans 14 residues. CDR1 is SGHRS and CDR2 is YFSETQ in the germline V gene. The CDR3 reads CASSLKADTDTQYF. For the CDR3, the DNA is TGCGCCAGCAGCTTGAAGGCGGATACAGATACGCAGTATTTT.

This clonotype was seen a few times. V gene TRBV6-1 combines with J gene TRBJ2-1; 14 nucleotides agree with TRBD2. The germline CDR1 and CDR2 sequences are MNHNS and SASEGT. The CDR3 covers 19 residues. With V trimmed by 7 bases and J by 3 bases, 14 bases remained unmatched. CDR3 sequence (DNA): TGTGCCAGCACCGGACCTCCGGGACTAGCGGGAGTATACTACAATGAGCAGTTCTTC. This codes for CASTGPPGLAGVYYNEQFF.

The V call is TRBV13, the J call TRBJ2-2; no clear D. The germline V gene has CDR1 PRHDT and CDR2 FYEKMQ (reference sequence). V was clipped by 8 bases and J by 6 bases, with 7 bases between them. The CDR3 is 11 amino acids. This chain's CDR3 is CASRDAGELFF. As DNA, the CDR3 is TGTGCCAGCCGCGACGCCGGGGAGCTGTTTTTT.

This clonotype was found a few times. The CDR3 loop reads CASSQETHYNEQFF. The CDR3 region has the DNA TGTGCCAGCAGCCAAGAGACCCATTACAATGAGCAGTTCTTC. J is TRBJ2-1 and V is TRBV14; no definite D call. The CDR3 length is 14 residues. Germline loops: CDR1 SGHDN, CDR2 FVKESK. Trimming removed 0 bases from V and 4 bases from J, with 7 bases in between.

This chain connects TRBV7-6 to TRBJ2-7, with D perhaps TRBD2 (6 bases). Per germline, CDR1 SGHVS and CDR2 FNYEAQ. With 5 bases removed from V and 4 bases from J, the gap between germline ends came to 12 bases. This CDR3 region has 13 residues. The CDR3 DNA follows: TGTGCCAGCAGCCCTCTAGCGAGTTACGAGCAGTACTTC. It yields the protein CASSPLASYEQYF.

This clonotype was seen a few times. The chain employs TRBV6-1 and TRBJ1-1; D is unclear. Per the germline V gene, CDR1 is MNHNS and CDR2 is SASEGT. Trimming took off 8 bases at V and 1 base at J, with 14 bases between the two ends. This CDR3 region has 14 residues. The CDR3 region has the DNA TGTGCCAGCCGCCCGTCGGCCGGGAACACTGAAGCTTTCTTT. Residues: CASRPSAGNTEAFF.

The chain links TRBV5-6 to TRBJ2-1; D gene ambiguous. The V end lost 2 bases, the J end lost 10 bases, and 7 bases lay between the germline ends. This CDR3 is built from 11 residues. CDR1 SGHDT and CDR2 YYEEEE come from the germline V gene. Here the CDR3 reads CASSFFAEQFF. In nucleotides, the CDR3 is TGTGCCAGCAGCTTTTTCGCCGAGCAGTTCTTC.

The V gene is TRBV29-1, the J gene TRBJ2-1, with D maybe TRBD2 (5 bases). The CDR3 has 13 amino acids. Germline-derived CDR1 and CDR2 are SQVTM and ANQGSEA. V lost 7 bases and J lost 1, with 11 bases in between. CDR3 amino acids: CSALGESYNEQFF. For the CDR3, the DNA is TGCAGCGCCCTCGGGGAGTCCTACAATGAGCAGTTCTTC.

Here the CDR3 DNA reads TGTGCCACGAGGGGTGGTGGCTACACCTTC. It is translated as CATRGGGYTF. The chain couples TRBV6-6 to TRBJ1-2, with D maybe TRBD1 (5 bases). The V end was cut by 10 bases, the J end by 7 bases, with 10 bases between. CDR3 length: 10 residues. The germline gives CDR1 MNHNY, CDR2 SVGAGI (reference sequence).

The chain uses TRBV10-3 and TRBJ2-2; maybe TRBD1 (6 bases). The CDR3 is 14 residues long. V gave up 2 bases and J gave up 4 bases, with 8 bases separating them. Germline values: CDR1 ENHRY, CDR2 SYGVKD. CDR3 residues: CAISERGGTGELFF. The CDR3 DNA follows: TGTGCCATCAGTGAGAGAGGGGGCACCGGGGAGCTGTTTTTT.

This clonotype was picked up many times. As DNA, the CDR3 is TGTGCCAGCAGTCCCTTCGGACAGGAAATCCCGTTATATGGCTACACCTTC. Amino acid sequence: CASSPFGQEIPLYGYTF. The chain has TRBV27 and TRBJ1-2, with TRBD1 identical over 7 bases. Germline V gene lookup returns CDR1 MNHEY and CDR2 SMNVEV (reference sequence). This CDR3 is 17 amino acids long. J gave up 5 bases and V 5 bases, and 17 bases lay outside the gene matches.

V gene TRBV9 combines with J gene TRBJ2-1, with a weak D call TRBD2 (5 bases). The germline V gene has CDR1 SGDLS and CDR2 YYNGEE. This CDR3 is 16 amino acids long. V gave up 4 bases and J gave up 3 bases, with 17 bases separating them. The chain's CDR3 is CASSTYLTGFYNEQFF. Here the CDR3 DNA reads TGTGCCAGCAGCACTTATTTGACGGGGTTCTACAATGAGCAGTTCTTC.

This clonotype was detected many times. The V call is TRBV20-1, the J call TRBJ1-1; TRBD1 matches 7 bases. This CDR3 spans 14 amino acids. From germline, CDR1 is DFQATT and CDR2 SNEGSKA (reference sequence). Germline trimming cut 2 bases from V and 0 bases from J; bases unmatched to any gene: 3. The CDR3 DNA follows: TGCAGTGCTAGACAGGGGGGGATGAACACTGAAGCTTTCTTT. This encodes CSARQGGMNTEAFF.

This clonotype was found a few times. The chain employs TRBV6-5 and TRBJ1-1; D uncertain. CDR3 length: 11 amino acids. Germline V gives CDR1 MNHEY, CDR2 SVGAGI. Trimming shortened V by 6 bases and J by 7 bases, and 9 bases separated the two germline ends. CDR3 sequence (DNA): TGTGCCAGCAGGTATGGGAGTGAAGCTTTCTTT. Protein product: CASRYGSEAFF.

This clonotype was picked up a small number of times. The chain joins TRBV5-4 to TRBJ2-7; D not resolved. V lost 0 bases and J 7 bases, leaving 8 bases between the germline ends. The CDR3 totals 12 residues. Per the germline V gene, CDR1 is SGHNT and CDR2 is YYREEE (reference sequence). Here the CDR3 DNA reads TGTGCCAGCAGCTTGGACCGAAGGGAGCAGTACTTC. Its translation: CASSLDRREQYF.

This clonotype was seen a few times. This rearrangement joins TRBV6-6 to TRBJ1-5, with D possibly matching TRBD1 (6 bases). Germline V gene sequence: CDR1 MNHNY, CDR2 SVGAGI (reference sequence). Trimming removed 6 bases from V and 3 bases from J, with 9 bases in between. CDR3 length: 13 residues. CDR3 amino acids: CASRRTVNQPQHF. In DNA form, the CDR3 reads TGTGCCAGCAGGCGGACAGTCAATCAGCCCCAGCATTTT.

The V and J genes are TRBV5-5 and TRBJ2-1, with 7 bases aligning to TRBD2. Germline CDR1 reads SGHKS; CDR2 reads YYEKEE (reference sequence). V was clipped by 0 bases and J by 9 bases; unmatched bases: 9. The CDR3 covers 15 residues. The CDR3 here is CASSLAARETSEQFF. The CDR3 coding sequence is TGTGCCAGCAGCTTGGCGGCGCGGGAGACTAGTGAGCAGTTCTTC.

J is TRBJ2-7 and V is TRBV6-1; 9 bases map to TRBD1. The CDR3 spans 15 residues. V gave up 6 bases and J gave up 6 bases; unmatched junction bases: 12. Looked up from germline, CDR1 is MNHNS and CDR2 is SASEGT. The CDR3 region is CASSFPSDRGGEQYF. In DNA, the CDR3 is TGTGCCAGCAGCTTCCCCTCGGACAGGGGAGGCGAGCAGTACTTC.

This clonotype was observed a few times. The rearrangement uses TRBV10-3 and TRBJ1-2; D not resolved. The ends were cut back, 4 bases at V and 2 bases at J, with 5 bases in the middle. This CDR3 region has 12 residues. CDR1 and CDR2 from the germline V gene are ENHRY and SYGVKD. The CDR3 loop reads CAISGGNYGYTF. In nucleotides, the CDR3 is TGTGCCATCAGTGGAGGGAACTATGGCTACACCTTC.

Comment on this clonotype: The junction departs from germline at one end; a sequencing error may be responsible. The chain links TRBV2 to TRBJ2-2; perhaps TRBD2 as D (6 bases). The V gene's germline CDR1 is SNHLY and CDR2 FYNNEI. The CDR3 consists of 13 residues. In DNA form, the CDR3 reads TGTGCCAGCAGTGAAGCGCTTGTGGGGGGGCTGTTTTTT. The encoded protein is CASSEALVGGLFF.

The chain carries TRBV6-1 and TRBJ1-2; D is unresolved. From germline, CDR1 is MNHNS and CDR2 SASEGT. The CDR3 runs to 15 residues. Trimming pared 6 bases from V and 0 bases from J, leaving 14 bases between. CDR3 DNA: TGTGCCAGCAGCCTGACCCGGGGAACTAACTATGGCTACACCTTC. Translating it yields CASSLTRGTNYGYTF.

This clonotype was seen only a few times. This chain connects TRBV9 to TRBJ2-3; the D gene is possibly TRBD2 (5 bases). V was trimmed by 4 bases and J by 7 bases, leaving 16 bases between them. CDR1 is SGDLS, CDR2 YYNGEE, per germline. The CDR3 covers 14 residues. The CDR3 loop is CASSLLGGTNTQYF. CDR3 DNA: TGTGCCAGCAGCCTCCTAGGAGGCACGAATACGCAGTATTTT. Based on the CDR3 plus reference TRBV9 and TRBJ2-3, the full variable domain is DSGVTQTPKHLITATGQRVTLRCSPRSGDLSVYWYQQSLDQGLQFLIQYYNGEERAKGNILERFSAQQFPDLHSELNLSSLELGDSALYFCASSLLGGTNTQYFGPGTRLTVL.

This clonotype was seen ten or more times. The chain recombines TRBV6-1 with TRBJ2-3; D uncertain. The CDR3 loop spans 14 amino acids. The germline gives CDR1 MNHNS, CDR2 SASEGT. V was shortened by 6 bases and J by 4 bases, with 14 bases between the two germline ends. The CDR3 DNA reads TGTGCCAGCAGCTTCGCCCGACGTCCAGATACGCAGTATTTT. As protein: CASSFARRPDTQYF.